Following are 30 T cell receptor beta chains from one sample sequenced in a study of T cell responses to AZD1222 COVID-19 vaccine. The assay was immunoSEQ multiplex PCR, and TCRdb's table has in-frame clones only and misses some. Counted here are 150,000 or so clones, 80% to 90% occurring once; the ten biggest clones make up under 25%. The sequencing used peripheral blood, collected on day 0 of AZD1222 vaccination. The receptors here all came from an adult in good health.

The chain is built from TRBV5-1 and TRBJ1-6; the D is unclear. Between the trimmed V and J ends, which lost 9 bases and 8 bases, there was a span of 18 bases. The CDR3 is 14 residues long. Germline values: CDR1 SGHRS, CDR2 YFSETQ. The CDR3 DNA follows: TGCGCCAAATGCCCTGGGCAGGTCGATTCACCCCTCCACTTT. Its protein is CAKCPGQVDSPLHF.

The gene calls are TRBV5-4 and TRBJ1-3; D remains unclear. Trimming stripped 0 bases from V and 4 bases from J, with 2 bases between. Germline V gene lookup returns CDR1 SGHNT and CDR2 YYREEE (reference sequence). The CDR3 sequence is 12 residues long. CDR3 residues: CASSLEGNTIYF. CDR3 sequence (DNA): TGTGCCAGCAGCTTGGAAGGAAACACCATATATTTT.

The chain employs TRBV28 and TRBJ2-7; D is possibly TRBD2 (6 bases). V was clipped by 6 bases and J by 2 bases, with 14 bases between them. This CDR3 has 14 residues. CDR1 is MDHEN and CDR2 is SYDVKM in the germline V gene. This chain's CDR3 is CASRGVGGTYEQYF. Written as DNA, the CDR3 is TGTGCCAGCAGGGGTGTGGGGGGAACCTACGAGCAGTACTTC.

V usage is TRBV9 and J usage is TRBJ1-3; unclear D gene. CDR1 is SGDLS, CDR2 YYNGEE, per germline. The CDR3 is 13 amino acids. Trimming removed 1 base from V and 4 bases from J, with 6 bases in between. The CDR3 region has the DNA TGTGCCAGCAGCGTATTGCTCGGAAACACCATATATTTT. Translated: CASSVLLGNTIYF.

This chain uses TRBV5-8 with TRBJ1-2; D not certain. Trimming cost V 0 bases and J 8 bases, with 8 bases left between them. Germline V gene lookup returns CDR1 SGHTS and CDR2 YDEGEE. The CDR3 consists of 12 residues. The CDR3 here is CASSLAFGGYTF. For the CDR3, the DNA is TGTGCCAGCAGCTTGGCGTTTGGGGGCTACACCTTC.

This clone showed up just a few times. The J gene is TRBJ2-2, the V gene TRBV13; D gene unclear. Germline V gene data show CDR1 as PRHDT and CDR2 as FYEKMQ (reference sequence). V was shortened by 5 bases and J by 0 bases, with 13 bases between the two germline ends. CDR3 length: 16 amino acids. The CDR3 DNA sequence: TGTGCCAGCAGCCTTGTTGAAGCCACGAACACCGGGGAGCTGTTTTTT. Translated: CASSLVEATNTGELFF.

The V gene is TRBV6-5, the J gene TRBJ2-7; TRBD2 aligns across 10 bases. Germline CDR1 reads MNHEY; CDR2 reads SVGAGI. The V and J ends lost 5 bases and 3 bases, in that order; junction bases with no gene match: 4. There are 14 residues in the CDR3. The DNA for the CDR3 is TGTGCCAGCAGTAGCGGGGGGGTTCTCTACGAGCAGTACTTC. Residues: CASSSGGVLYEQYF.

The chain links TRBV6-5 to TRBJ1-5, with 7 positions matching TRBD1. Germline V CDR1 and CDR2: MNHEY, SVGAGI. J lost 7 bases, V lost 6 bases, and 9 bases had no gene match. The CDR3 has 14 residues. CDR3: CASSKDRVGQPQHF. The CDR3 nucleotides are TGTGCCAGCAGCAAAGACAGGGTCGGCCAGCCCCAGCATTTT.

This sequence joins TRBV11-3 and TRBJ2-2; TRBD1 agrees at 7 bases. V trimming: 4 bases; J trimming: 0 bases; junction bases outside the gene matches: 2. Germline CDR1 is SGHNT and CDR2 is YENEEA. The CDR3 runs to 15 residues. Written as DNA, the CDR3 is TGTGCCAGCAGCTCCAGGGGGACGAACACCGGGGAGCTGTTTTTT. Translation gives CASSSRGTNTGELFF.

The chain carries TRBV5-5 and TRBJ1-1; 10 nucleotides match TRBD1. Trimming cost V 1 base and J 0 bases; bases outside gene matches: 6. Germline-derived CDR1 and CDR2 are SGHKS and YYEKEE (reference sequence). This CDR3 region has 17 residues. Here the CDR3 reads CASSLRGTGAMNTEAFF. CDR3 in DNA: TGTGCCAGCAGCTTGAGAGGGACAGGGGCCATGAACACTGAAGCTTTCTTT. The whole variable domain, filled in from reference TRBV5-5 and TRBJ1-1, reads DAGVTQSPTHLIKTRGQQVTLRCSPISGHKSVSWYQQVLGQGPQFIFQYYEKEERGRGNFPDRFSARQFPNYSSELNVNALLLGDSALYLCASSLRGTGAMNTEAFFGQGTRLTVV.

V usage is TRBV4-3 and J usage is TRBJ1-5; possible D gene TRBD1, 5 bases. V lost 0 bases to trimming and J lost 6 bases, with 12 bases between them. This CDR3 region has 15 residues. CDR1 is LGHNA, CDR2 YSLEER, per germline. In DNA, the CDR3 is TGCGCCAGCAGCCAAGATATGGGGGGAGGTCAGCCCCAGCATTTT. Its translation is CASSQDMGGGQPQHF.

The chain is built from TRBV5-5 and TRBJ2-1; TRBD1 matches 9 bases. The V gene end was trimmed by 6 bases and the J gene end by 0 bases; junction bases not matched to a gene: 7. Germline-derived CDR1 and CDR2 are SGHKS and YYEKEE (reference sequence). This CDR3 has 16 residues. This CDR3 is CASTPRTGASYNEQFF. Written as DNA, the CDR3 is TGTGCCAGCACCCCCCGGACAGGGGCCTCCTACAATGAGCAGTTCTTC.

The chain carries TRBV6-2 or TRBV6-3 and TRBJ2-7; D is unclear. V gave up 1 base and J gave up 4 bases, with 5 bases separating them. The CDR3 length is 12 residues. Germline CDR1 reads MNHEY; CDR2 reads SVGEGT. The DNA for the CDR3 is TGTGCCAGCAGTTACTGGGCTTACGAGCAGTACTTC. Protein product: CASSYWAYEQYF.

The rearrangement uses TRBV2 and TRBJ1-2; D perhaps matches TRBD1 (6 bases). This CDR3 comprises 14 residues. Germline CDR1 reads SNHLY; CDR2 reads FYNNEI. V lost 6 bases, J lost 2 bases, and 13 bases lay in between. The CDR3 DNA sequence: TGTGCCAGCAGCGAGGGGACATTAAACTATGGCTACACCTTC. It encodes CASSEGTLNYGYTF.

The chain employs TRBV7-9 and TRBJ1-2; 7 positions agree with TRBD1. The CDR3 sequence is 14 residues long. CDR1 is SEHNR and CDR2 is FQNEAQ in the germline V gene (reference sequence). Losses at the gene ends were 0 bases for V and 7 bases for J; bases not matched to a gene: 5. CDR3: CASSLAGGEAGYTF. The CDR3 DNA sequence: TGTGCCAGCAGCTTAGCAGGGGGCGAAGCTGGCTACACCTTC. The entire variable domain, with the rest obtained from reference TRBV7-9 and TRBJ1-2, is as follows: DTGVSQNPRHKITKRGQNVTFRCDPISEHNRLYWYRQTLGQGPEFLTYFQNEAQLEKSRLLSDRFSAERPKGSFSTLEIQRTEQGDSAMYLCASSLAGGEAGYTFGSGTRLTVV.

This clone was counted once. The CDR3 protein is CASSIGEGRRLDQPQHF. For the CDR3, the DNA is TGTGCCAGTAGTATTGGTGAGGGTCGGAGGTTAGATCAGCCCCAGCATTTT. The chain joins TRBV19 to TRBJ1-5; no definite D call. CDR1 is LNHDA, CDR2 SQIVND, per germline (reference sequence). V shed 3 bases and J shed 5 bases, with 20 bases lying between them. The CDR3 is made up of 17 amino acids.

This rearrangement joins TRBV28 to TRBJ2-7; D gene uncertain. The V gene lost 6 bases and the J gene lost 4 bases, with 16 bases spanning the gap. This CDR3 is 14 amino acids long. The germline gives CDR1 MDHEN, CDR2 SYDVKM. The CDR3 sequence is CASRLDPQNYEQYF. The CDR3 nucleotides read TGTGCCAGCAGACTGGACCCCCAAAATTACGAGCAGTACTTC.

The chain employs TRBV7-9 and TRBJ1-1; D unclear. Trimming took off 0 bases at V and 1 base at J, with 9 bases between the two ends. Germline V CDR1 and CDR2: SEHNR, FQNEAQ (reference sequence). The CDR3 sequence is 15 residues long. The CDR3 loop reads CASSLARKGNTEAFF. Written as DNA, the CDR3 is TGTGCCAGCAGCTTAGCGCGGAAGGGGAACACTGAAGCTTTCTTT.

This chain uses TRBV29-1 with TRBJ1-2; no clear D. V shed 0 bases and J shed 3 bases, with 8 bases lying between them. The CDR3 is 13 residues long. Germline values: CDR1 SQVTM, CDR2 ANQGSEA. CDR3 coding DNA: TGCAGCGTTGAAGACAGAGATTACTATGGCTACACCTTC. Its protein product is CSVEDRDYYGYTF.

The J gene is TRBJ1-3, the V gene TRBV10-3; perhaps TRBD1 as D (6 bases). Between the trimmed V and J ends, which lost 4 bases and 2 bases, there was a span of 6 bases. Germline V gene data show CDR1 as ENHRY and CDR2 as SYGVKD. The CDR3 has 13 amino acids. The CDR3 sequence: CAISGQAGNTIYF. In nucleotides, the CDR3 is TGTGCCATCAGTGGACAGGCTGGAAACACCATATATTTT.

The chain couples TRBV3-1 (or the pseudogene TRBV3-2) to TRBJ1-2, with a weak D call TRBD1 (6 bases). The ends were cut back, 3 bases at V and 1 base at J, with 9 bases in the middle. The CDR3 covers 14 residues. Germline V CDR1 and CDR2: LGHDT, YNNKEL (reference sequence). The CDR3 loop reads CASSQGHSNYGYTF. The DNA for the CDR3 is TGTGCCAGCAGCCAGGGACACAGTAACTATGGCTACACCTTC.

A few counts support this clone. This same CDR3 is encoded by further DNA sequences in the sample. The chain links TRBV7-6 to TRBJ2-7, with D hard to call. Germline V CDR1 and CDR2: SGHVS, FNYEAQ. There are 13 residues in the CDR3. The V and J ends lost 4 bases and 3 bases respectively, with 10 bases between them. CDR3 DNA sequence: TGTGCCAGCAGCTCAGGACCAAACTACGAGCAGTACTTC. It yields the protein CASSSGPNYEQYF. The whole variable domain, filled in from reference TRBV7-6 and TRBJ2-7, reads GAGVSQSPRYKVTKRGQDVALRCDPISGHVSLYWYRQALGQGPEFLTYFNYEAQQDKSGLPNDRFSAERPEGSISTLTIQRTEQRDSAMYRCASSSGPNYEQYFGPGTRLTVT.

The chain employs TRBV18 and TRBJ1-4, with TRBD1 matching 9 bases. V shed 1 base and J 8 bases; nucleotides not matched to a gene: 5. The CDR3 has 15 amino acids. Germline values: CDR1 KGHSH, CDR2 LQKENI. The CDR3 bases are TGTGCCAGCTCACCACTGGACAGGGGTTTGGAAAAACTGTTTTTT. Its translation: CASSPLDRGLEKLFF.

V is TRBV13 and J is TRBJ2-2; no reliable D call. V lost 0 bases to trimming and J lost 4 bases, with 6 bases between them. This CDR3 contains 14 residues. CDR1 is PRHDT and CDR2 is FYEKMQ in the germline V gene (reference sequence). CDR3 coding DNA: TGTGCCAGCAGCTTAGGACTGTTCACCGGGGAGCTGTTTTTT. It codes for CASSLGLFTGELFF.

V is TRBV27 and J is TRBJ1-6, with D unresolved. V was shortened by 3 bases and J by 7 bases, with 4 bases between the two germline ends. The germline gives CDR1 MNHEY, CDR2 SMNVEV (reference sequence). This CDR3 contains 12 residues. The CDR3 DNA sequence: TGTGCCAGCAGTTTTTACAATTCACCCCTCCACTTT. This gives the protein CASSFYNSPLHF.

The gene calls are TRBV6-2 or TRBV6-3 and TRBJ2-5; the D gene is possibly TRBD2 (5 bases). V lost 2 bases and J 3 bases, leaving 16 bases between the germline ends. The CDR3 runs to 16 residues. Germline V lookup: CDR1 MNHEY, CDR2 SVGEGT. The CDR3 loop reads CASSYGIAAVEETQYF. The CDR3 DNA follows: TGTGCCAGCAGTTACGGAATAGCAGCGGTGGAAGAGACCCAGTACTTC.

This sequence joins TRBV18 and TRBJ1-4, with D possibly being TRBD1 (5 bases). The V end lost 0 bases, the J end lost 6 bases, and 17 bases lay between the germline ends. The CDR3 length is 17 residues. Germline CDR1 is KGHSH and CDR2 is LQKENI. Here the CDR3 DNA reads TGTGCCAGCTCACCACCGAGGGACGATATGTGGGATGAAAAACTGTTTTTT. Translation: CASSPPRDDMWDEKLFF.

This clone was seen a handful of times. The V and J genes are TRBV7-9 and TRBJ1-2; TRBD1 is a possible D gene (6 bases). The V end lost 4 bases, the J end lost 6 bases, and 12 bases lay between the germline ends. This CDR3 contains 13 residues. Germline V gene sequence: CDR1 SEHNR, CDR2 FQNEAQ (reference sequence). The CDR3 loop is CASSWGAGDGYTF. The CDR3 DNA is TGTGCCAGCAGCTGGGGGGCAGGGGATGGCTACACCTTC. Filled out from reference TRBV7-9 and TRBJ1-2, the complete variable domain reads DTGVSQNPRHKITKRGQNVTFRCDPISEHNRLYWYRQTLGQGPEFLTYFQNEAQLEKSRLLSDRFSAERPKGSFSTLEIQRTEQGDSAMYLCASSWGAGDGYTFGSGTRLTVV.

V and J are TRBV6-2 or TRBV6-3 and TRBJ2-7; 10 bases align to TRBD1. The germline gives CDR1 MNHEY, CDR2 SVGEGT. The CDR3 consists of 12 residues. V shed 5 bases and J 5 bases; nucleotides not matched to a gene: 0. The chain's CDR3 is CASSDRGHEQYF. CDR3 nucleotides: TGTGCCAGCAGTGACAGGGGGCACGAGCAGTACTTC.

The genes are TRBV12-2 and TRBJ1-3; the D call TRBD1 from the table was never checked on the DNA. TRBV12-2 is a pseudogene segment. CDR3 length equals 16 residues. The CDR3 nucleotides read TGTGCAAGTCGCTTGACAGGGGGATTCTCTGGAAACACCATATATTTT. This sequence encodes CASRLTGGFSGNTIYF.